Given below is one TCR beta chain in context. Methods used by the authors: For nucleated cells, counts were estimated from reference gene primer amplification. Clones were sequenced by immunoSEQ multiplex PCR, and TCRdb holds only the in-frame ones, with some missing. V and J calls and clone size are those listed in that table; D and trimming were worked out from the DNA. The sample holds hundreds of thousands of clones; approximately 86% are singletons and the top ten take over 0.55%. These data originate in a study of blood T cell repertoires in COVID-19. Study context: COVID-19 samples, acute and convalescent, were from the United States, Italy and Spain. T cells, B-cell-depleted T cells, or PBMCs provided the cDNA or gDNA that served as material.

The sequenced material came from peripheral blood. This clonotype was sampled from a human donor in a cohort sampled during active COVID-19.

CDR3: CASSLGQVEETQYF. The CDR3 DNA reads TGTGCCAGCAGCTTAGGACAGGTAGAAGAGACCCAGTACTTC. The chain combines TRBV7-2 with TRBJ2-5; a possible D gene is TRBD1 (6 bases). Germline V gene data show CDR1 as SGHTA and CDR2 as FQGNSA. This CDR3 contains 14 residues. Deletions cut 1 base from V and 3 bases from J, with 9 bases between.